This TCR beta chain was recovered during a study of patients and donors after allogeneic stem cell transplantation. In this sample, this clonotype turned up many times. TCRdb re-derived calls from the RT-PCR reads in MiXCR, one entry per CDR3 protein. The sample contains 25,000 to 30,000 distinct CDR3 sequences, 6.5% to 10% of which appear only once. V gave up 6 bases and J gave up 2 bases, with 6 bases separating them. The CDR3 is 12 amino acids. CDR1 is SNHLY, CDR2 FYNNEI, per germline. The TCR originated in a human donor who was either an allogeneic HSCT recipient or a stem cell or donor lymphocyte infusion donor (not recorded which). It is not recorded whose cells these are; they may come from a transplant donor. J is TRBJ2-3 and V is TRBV2; D tentatively reads TRBD1 or TRBD2 (5 bases each). Sequencing was carried out using blood, either unsorted or a sorted T cell fraction (not recorded which). The CDR3 region is CASSGTTDTQYF. The DNA of the CDR3 is TGTGCCAGCAGCGGGACCACAGATACGCAGTATTTT.